This T cell receptor (beta chain) comes out of a study of cytomegalovirus exposure and HLA in healthy donors. Study-level information: A later analysis reported the 100 to 150 validation repertoires used the same platform as the 550 to 800 first-cohort repertoires. Study observations and caveats: Some public TCRs appeared in many individuals, while most sequences were rare.

Data came from immunoSEQ multiplex PCR; TCRdb stores just in-frame clones and leaves some out. The sample comprises 260,000 or so clones, 80% to 90% of which are singletons, and about 2.8% rests with the top ten. Remarks on this clone: As yet, its antigen is unknown.

The donors were members of the validation cohort, which comprised around 110 subjects and was separate from the first cohort of 730 or so subjects. This CDR3 is 19 amino acids long. Germline values: CDR1 MNHEY, CDR2 SMNVEV (reference sequence). Trimming pared 1 base from V and 0 bases from J, leaving 18 bases between. Sequenced sample: PBMCs. The chain is built from TRBV27 and TRBJ1-4, with a tentative D call TRBD1 (5 bases). The TCR sequence derives from a man younger than 35 in good health and CMV-seronegative. The DNA of the CDR3 is TGTGCCAGCAGTTTATACCCGGTGGACACCGGTACAACTAATGAAAAACTGTTTTTT. Its protein is CASSLYPVDTGTTNEKLFF.